The clone carrying this T cell receptor (beta chain) was found many times. As yet, its antigen is unknown. This sample is part of a study of OX40 agonist ivuxolimab in advanced cancers. With 0 bases removed from V and 2 bases from J, the gap between germline ends came to 5 bases. The CDR3 consists of 13 residues. Germline V gene sequence: CDR1 KGHSH, CDR2 LQKENI. Findings of the study overall: The study did not work out the antigen specificity of the expanded peripheral T cells. By week 6 at 0.1 to 3.0 mg/kg, blood CD4+ and CD8+ T cells had expanded clonally.

Only in-frame clones appear in the TCRdb table, and some are missing; sequencing was by immunoSEQ multiplex PCR. The repertoire holds roughly 80,000 clones, 80% to 90% seen once, with 1.5% to 2% in the top ten. The chain links TRBV18 to TRBJ2-7, with no clear D. The starting material was CD4+ or CD8+ T cells sorted from blood, obtained in a trial of the OX40 agonist ivuxolimab. The source is an adult with an advanced solid tumor such as melanoma, head and neck, liver or kidney cancer. The CDR3 sequence is CASSPPFTYEQYF. The CDR3 coding sequence is TGTGCCAGCTCACCACCGTTCACCTACGAGCAGTACTTC.